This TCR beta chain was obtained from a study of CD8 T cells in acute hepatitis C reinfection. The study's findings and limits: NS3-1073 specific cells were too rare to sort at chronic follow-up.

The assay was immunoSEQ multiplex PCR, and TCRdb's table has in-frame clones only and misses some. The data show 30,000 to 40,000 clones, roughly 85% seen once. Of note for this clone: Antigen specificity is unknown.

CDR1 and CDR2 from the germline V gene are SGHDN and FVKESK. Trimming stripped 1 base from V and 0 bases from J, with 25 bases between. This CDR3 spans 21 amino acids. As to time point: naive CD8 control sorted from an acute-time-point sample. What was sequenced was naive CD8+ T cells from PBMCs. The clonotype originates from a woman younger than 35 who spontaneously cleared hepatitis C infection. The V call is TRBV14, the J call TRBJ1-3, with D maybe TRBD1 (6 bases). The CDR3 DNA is TGTGCCAGCAGCCAAGTCAGGCAGGAGGGACAAGGGAATAACTCTGGAAACACCATATATTTT. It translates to CASSQVRQEGQGNNSGNTIYF.